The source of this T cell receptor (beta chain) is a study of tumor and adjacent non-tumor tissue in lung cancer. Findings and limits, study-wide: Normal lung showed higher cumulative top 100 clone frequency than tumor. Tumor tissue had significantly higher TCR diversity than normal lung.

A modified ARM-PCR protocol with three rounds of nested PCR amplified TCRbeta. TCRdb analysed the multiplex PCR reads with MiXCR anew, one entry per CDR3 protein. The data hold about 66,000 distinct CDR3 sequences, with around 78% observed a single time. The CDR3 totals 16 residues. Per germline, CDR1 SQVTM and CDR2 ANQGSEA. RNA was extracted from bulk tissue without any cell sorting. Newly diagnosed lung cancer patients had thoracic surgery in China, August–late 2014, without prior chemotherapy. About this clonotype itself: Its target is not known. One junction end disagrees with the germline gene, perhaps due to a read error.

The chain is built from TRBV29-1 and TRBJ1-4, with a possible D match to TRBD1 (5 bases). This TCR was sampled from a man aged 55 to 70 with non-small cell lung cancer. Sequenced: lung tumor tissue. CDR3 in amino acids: CNVYSPDSATNEELFF. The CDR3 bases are TGCAACGTTTACAGCCCCGACAGTGCAACTAATGAAGAACTGTTTTTT.